This entry lists 29 T cell receptor beta chains sequenced from one sample in a study of post-analysis software for immune sequencing data. The study, taken as a whole, reports: Elevated frequency relative to controls characterized four or five TRBV segments in patients, TRBV5-6, TRBV5-1 and TRBV20-1 among them.

Their antigens are not known. Researchers reported that TCR beta cDNA libraries carried unique molecular identifiers. TCRdb re-derived calls from the PCR reads in MiXCR, one entry per CDR3 protein. The sample includes around 770,000 distinct CDR3 sequences, around 42% of them seen just once. Sequencing was performed on blood. These receptors were collected from a girl between 5 and 17 years old with multiple sclerosis.

The chain joins TRBV10-3 to TRBJ2-1; TRBD1 matches at 8 bases. V shed 11 bases, J shed 7 bases, and the junction held 22 bases outside the gene matches. In germline, CDR1 is ENHRY, CDR2 SYGVKD. The CDR3 runs to 17 residues. The CDR3 protein is CAAKQGVGLGTGNEQFF. The DNA of the CDR3 is TGTGCCGCCAAACAGGGGGTCGGCCTTGGTACGGGAAATGAGCAGTTCTTC.

This chain joins TRBV24-1 and TRBJ2-7; D unresolved. The CDR3 has 14 amino acids. The V gene lost 1 base and the J gene lost 3 bases, with 9 bases spanning the gap. In germline, CDR1 is KGHDR, CDR2 SFDVKD. This CDR3 reads CATSDLSRDYEQYF. DNA of the CDR3: TGTGCCACCAGTGATTTATCCCGAGACTACGAGCAGTACTTC.

This clonotype appeared a single time. The V and J genes are TRBV9 and TRBJ2-7; 12 bases line up with TRBD1. Germline V gives CDR1 SGDLS, CDR2 YYNGEE. The V segment lost 3 bases and the J segment 5 bases; nucleotides outside the gene matches: 6. This CDR3 region has 15 residues. CDR3: CASSATGTGGNEQYF. CDR3 bases: TGTGCCAGCAGCGCTACCGGGACAGGGGGCAACGAGCAGTACTTC.

This chain joins TRBV12-3 or TRBV12-4 and TRBJ2-5, with D possibly being TRBD1 (6 bases). This CDR3 has 13 residues. The V end was cut by 6 bases, the J end by 5 bases, with 13 bases between. This chain's CDR3 is CASRDSGLETQYF. The CDR3 coding sequence is TGTGCCAGCAGGGACAGTGGTTTGGAGACCCAGTACTTC.

The V and J genes are TRBV25-1 and TRBJ2-1; 9 bases are a match to TRBD2. The ends lost 4 bases at V and 6 bases at J; junction bases unmatched: 4. CDR1 and CDR2 from the germline V gene are MGHDK and SYGVNS. The CDR3 loop spans 14 amino acids. The CDR3 nucleotides read TGTGCCAGCAGTGGGGAGCGGGAGGCCAATGAGCAGTTCTTC. Its protein product is CASSGEREANEQFF.

This clonotype was recorded only once. The chain joins TRBV6-4 to TRBJ1-1, with D uncertain. Germline V gene data show CDR1 as MRHNA and CDR2 as SNTAGT. V was cut by 2 bases and J by 2 bases, with 12 bases left in between. The CDR3 is made up of 15 amino acids. CDR3 DNA: TGTGCCAGCAGTGACACCCAACGCTTTAACACTGAAGCTTTCTTT. As protein: CASSDTQRFNTEAFF.

This clonotype was recorded only once. This chain uses TRBV10-3 with TRBJ1-1; D unclear. Germline values: CDR1 ENHRY, CDR2 SYGVKD. The CDR3 consists of 14 residues. V lost 4 bases to trimming and J lost 3 bases, with 12 bases between them. The DNA for the CDR3 is TGTGCCATCAGTGTCGACGCTCAATACACTGAAGCTTTCTTT. Its protein product is CAISVDAQYTEAFF.

The gene calls are TRBV7-9 and TRBJ2-5, with D hard to call. The CDR3 runs 13 residues. The V gene lost 5 bases and the J gene lost 6 bases, with 13 bases spanning the gap. The germline CDR1 and CDR2 sequences are SEHNR and FQNEAQ (reference sequence). In DNA, the CDR3 is TGTGCCAGCAGCCTAGTCGGAGAACAGACCCAGTACTTC. It translates to CASSLVGEQTQYF.

This chain links TRBV5-1 with TRBJ2-3; 9 nucleotides line up with TRBD2. The CDR3 sequence is 16 residues long. Looked up from germline, CDR1 is SGHRS and CDR2 is YFSETQ. Unmatched junction bases numbered 11, after V lost 3 bases and J lost 6 bases. This CDR3 reads CASSSFIAGDVDTQYF. The CDR3 DNA is TGCGCCAGCAGCTCGTTTATAGCGGGAGATGTGGATACGCAGTATTTT.

This clonotype has just a few counts. This chain joins TRBV6-5 and TRBJ1-2, with D uncertain. From germline, CDR1 is MNHEY and CDR2 SVGAGI. The CDR3 contains 13 residues. Trimming cost V 6 bases and J 4 bases, with 12 bases left between them. The CDR3 protein is CASRIQPSYGYTF. CDR3 in DNA: TGTGCCAGCAGAATACAGCCCTCCTATGGCTACACCTTC.

The V and J genes are TRBV12-3 or TRBV12-4 and TRBJ2-4; D possibly corresponds to TRBD1 (6 bases). CDR3 length: 16 amino acids. V lost 5 bases and J lost 0, with 14 bases in between. The CDR3 bases are TGTGCCAGCAGTAAGCTCTGGGGGCTAGCCAAAAACATTCAGTACTTC. Protein product: CASSKLWGLAKNIQYF.

The chain couples TRBV20-1 to TRBJ2-5; tentative D call: TRBD2 (6 bases). The CDR3 is made up of 13 amino acids. Germline-derived CDR1 and CDR2 are DFQATT and SNEGSKA (reference sequence). V lost 8 bases and J lost 0, with 13 bases in between. CDR3 nucleotides: TGCAGTTCGGGACTGGGGTACCAAGAGACCCAGTACTTC. Translation: CSSGLGYQETQYF.

The V gene is TRBV28, the J gene TRBJ2-3; the D is unclear. Between the trimmed V and J ends, which lost 3 bases and 5 bases, there was a span of 12 bases. Per the germline V gene, CDR1 is MDHEN and CDR2 is SYDVKM. The CDR3 is 14 residues long. The CDR3 sequence is CASSFIQAVDTQYF. The CDR3 bases are TGTGCCAGCAGTTTTATCCAGGCGGTAGATACGCAGTATTTT.

This clonotype was seen more than once but under ten times. The genes are TRBV7-2 and TRBJ1-1; D call uncertain. Trimming pared 4 bases from V and 4 bases from J, leaving 19 bases between. From germline, CDR1 is SGHTA and CDR2 FQGNSA. The CDR3 runs 16 residues. The CDR3 reads CASSSVRRTASTEAFF. CDR3 coding DNA: TGTGCCAGCAGCTCCGTACGGCGGACTGCCTCCACTGAAGCTTTCTTT.

This rearrangement joins TRBV9 to TRBJ2-4; weak D call: TRBD2 (6 bases). The CDR3 runs 14 residues. V gave up 4 bases and J gave up 13 bases, with 21 bases separating them. Germline CDR1 and CDR2: SGDLS and YYNGEE. The CDR3 sequence: CASSQEGLVNEQYF. The CDR3 DNA sequence: TGTGCCAGCAGCCAGGAGGGCCTGGTCAATGAGCAGTACTTC.

The chain is built from TRBV29-1 and TRBJ2-1; D is ambiguous. This CDR3 has 15 amino acids. The germline V gene has CDR1 SQVTM and CDR2 ANQGSEA. With 3 bases removed from V and 2 bases from J, the gap between germline ends came to 14 bases. CDR3 sequence (DNA): TGCAGCGTTGAGTGGGCCCCGAGCCCCTACAATGAGCAGTTCTTC. Its translation is CSVEWAPSPYNEQFF.

This clonotype turned up a few times. The chain recombines TRBV4-3 with TRBJ2-1; D tentatively reads TRBD1 or TRBD2 (5 bases each). Trimming took off 0 bases at V and 8 bases at J, with 8 bases between the two ends. CDR1 is LGHNA and CDR2 is YSLEER in the germline V gene. This CDR3 contains 13 residues. CDR3: CASSQERGHEQFF. CDR3 nucleotide sequence: TGCGCCAGCAGCCAAGAGAGGGGCCATGAGCAGTTCTTC.

On this clonotype itself: Compared with germline, one end of the junction differs, possibly owing to a read error. The V call is TRBV12-3 or TRBV12-4, the J call TRBJ2-1; TRBD2 matches 10 bases. CDR3 length: 16 residues. The CDR3 sequence: CASSLLLAGTYNEQFF. DNA for the CDR3: TGTGCCAGCAGTTTATTACTAGCGGGGACCTATAATGAGCAGTTCTTC.

This clonotype was counted only a few times. The V call is TRBV12-3 or TRBV12-4, the J call TRBJ2-1; 12 bases align to TRBD2. This CDR3 has 15 residues. J gave up 8 bases and V 6 bases, and 8 bases lay outside the gene matches. CDR3 in amino acids: CASSLLAGGPDEQFF. The CDR3 DNA is TGTGCCAGCAGCCTTCTAGCGGGAGGGCCGGATGAGCAGTTCTTC.

This clonotype was picked up a small number of times. V usage is TRBV24-1 and J usage is TRBJ2-1; tentatively, D is TRBD1 (6 bases). The CDR3 sequence is 15 residues long. Trimming removed 9 bases from V and 0 bases from J, with 14 bases in between. Germline CDR1 is KGHDR and CDR2 is SFDVKD. The DNA of the CDR3 is TGTGCCACCCAGCAAGGGGGTGTCTCCTACAATGAGCAGTTCTTC. Protein: CATQQGGVSYNEQFF.

The CDR3 DNA reads TGTGCCAGCAGTGAATCGGGACAGGGTTACAATGAGCAGTTCTTC. Its protein is CASSESGQGYNEQFF. J is TRBJ2-1 and V is TRBV6-1, with 9 bases matching TRBD1. This CDR3 region has 15 residues. V lost 2 bases and J lost 4; bases outside the gene matches: 3. Germline CDR1 is MNHNS and CDR2 is SASEGT.

This clonotype was observed a few times. The chain recombines TRBV6-5 with TRBJ2-2, with 10 positions matching TRBD2. The CDR3 has 14 amino acids. The ends lost 5 bases at V and 8 bases at J; junction bases unmatched: 5. Germline CDR1 is MNHEY and CDR2 is SVGAGI. The CDR3 loop reads CASSRTSGTGELFF. The CDR3, as DNA: TGTGCCAGCAGTCGGACTAGCGGTACGGGGGAGCTGTTTTTT.

In this sample, this clonotype turned up a few times. The rearrangement links TRBV7-9 to TRBJ2-7; D could derive from TRBD1 or TRBD2 (5 bases each). Germline assignment: CDR1 SEHNR and CDR2 FQNEAQ (reference sequence). This CDR3 region has 13 residues. The germline V and J ends were trimmed by 7 bases and 4 bases, with 14 bases remaining between them. Written as DNA, the CDR3 is TGTGCCAGCACCCCCCTGGGGGAATACGAGCAGTACTTC. It yields the protein CASTPLGEYEQYF.

Concerning this clonotype itself: One end of the junction fails to match germline, which may point to a read error. The chain employs TRBV28 and TRBJ2-3; the match to TRBD1 covers 12 bases. The length of the CDR3 is 17 residues. Germline V gene lookup returns CDR1 MDHEN and CDR2 SYDVKM. CDR3 sequence reads: CVSERTSGTGGASVQYF. The CDR3 nucleotides read TGTGTCAGCGAGAGGACCTCGGGGACAGGGGGCGCGTCAGTGCAGTATTTT.

The rearrangement uses TRBV7-9 and TRBJ2-1, with unresolved D. The V and J ends lost 6 bases and 10 bases respectively, with 10 bases between them. CDR1 and CDR2 from the germline V gene are SEHNR and FQNEAQ (reference sequence). The CDR3 runs 11 residues. The CDR3: CASSSGSEQFF. The DNA of the CDR3 is TGTGCCAGCAGTTCAGGCTCGGAGCAGTTCTTC.

The chain links TRBV15 to TRBJ1-1; no definite D call. The CDR3 extends over 13 amino acids. Per the germline V gene, CDR1 is LNHNV and CDR2 is YYDKDF (reference sequence). The V end was cut by 2 bases, the J end by 0 bases, with 4 bases between. DNA of the CDR3: TGTGCCACCAGCAGAAGTTTGAACACTGAAGCTTTCTTT. This codes for CATSRSLNTEAFF. The full variable domain, rest sourced from reference TRBV15 and TRBJ1-1, is DAMVIQNPRYQVTQFGKPVTLSCSQTLNHNVMYWYQQKSSQAPKLLFHYYDKDFNNEADTPDNFQSRRPNTSFCFLDIRSPGLGDTAMYLCATSRSLNTEAFFGQGTRLTVV.

J is TRBJ2-3 and V is TRBV20-1, with 12 positions matching TRBD1. The CDR3 length is 14 residues. Germline-derived CDR1 and CDR2 are DFQATT and SNEGSKA (reference sequence). V was clipped by 6 bases and J by 5 bases; unmatched bases: 6. CDR3 amino acids: CSASGQGARDTQYF. For the CDR3, the DNA is TGCAGTGCCTCGGGACAGGGGGCGCGAGATACGCAGTATTTT.

The gene calls are TRBV6-2 or TRBV6-3 and TRBJ1-1, with D hard to call. Trimming cost V 0 bases and J 1 base, with 12 bases left between them. CDR1 and CDR2 from the germline V gene are MNHEY and SVGEGT. The CDR3 is made up of 16 amino acids. CDR3: CASSYSGSVTNTEAFF. Here the CDR3 DNA reads TGTGCCAGCAGTTACTCCGGCTCAGTAACGAACACTGAAGCTTTCTTT.

This sequence joins TRBV7-9 and TRBJ1-1; 7 nucleotides align to TRBD1. V trimming: 1 base; J trimming: 5 bases; junction bases outside the gene matches: 10. CDR3 length: 16 residues. Germline CDR1 and CDR2: SEHNR and FQNEAQ (reference sequence). Here the CDR3 reads CASSLEGTARGTEAFF. CDR3 coding DNA: TGTGCCAGCAGCTTAGAAGGGACAGCGAGGGGGACTGAAGCTTTCTTT.